This passage covers 10 T cell receptor beta chains from one sample sequenced in a study of blood T cell repertoires in COVID-19. TCRdb's table, derived via immunoSEQ multiplex PCR, lists solely in-frame clones and lacks some. The sample records 270,000 or so clones, about 91% being singletons. What was sequenced was PBMCs or T cells enriched from blood (not recorded which). These receptor sequences come from a woman aged 40 to 49 with acute COVID-19.

This chain uses TRBV5-1 with TRBJ1-3, with TRBD1 as a possible D gene (6 bases). The V end lost 3 bases, the J end lost 0 bases, and 13 bases lay between the germline ends. The CDR3 is 16 residues long. Looked up from germline, CDR1 is SGHRS and CDR2 is YFSETQ. CDR3 nucleotide sequence: TGCGCCAGCAGCTCCCGGACAGTAAACTCTGGAAACACCATATATTTT. Encoded protein: CASSSRTVNSGNTIYF. Filled out from reference TRBV5-1 and TRBJ1-3, the complete variable domain reads KAGVTQTPRYLIKTRGQQVTLSCSPISGHRSVSWYQQTPGQGLQFLFEYFSETQRNKGNFPGRFSGRQFSNSRSEMNVSTLELGDSALYLCASSSRTVNSGNTIYFGEGSWLTVV.

The chain employs TRBV14 and TRBJ1-4; tentative D call: TRBD1 (5 bases). Germline lookup yields CDR1 SGHDN and CDR2 FVKESK. The V end lost 5 bases, the J end lost 7 bases, and 14 bases lay between the germline ends. This CDR3 is 14 amino acids long. This chain's CDR3 is CASSGDGTGEKLFF. In DNA form, the CDR3 reads TGTGCCAGCAGCGGGGACGGGACTGGTGAAAAACTGTTTTTT.

The genes are TRBV4-3 and TRBJ2-1; 10 nucleotides match TRBD2. Per germline, CDR1 LGHNA and CDR2 YSLEER. V lost 1 base and J lost 8; bases outside the gene matches: 8. The CDR3 totals 16 residues. Here the CDR3 reads CASSQGGLATIDEQFF. The CDR3 DNA reads TGCGCCAGCAGCCAAGGGGGACTAGCGACAATCGATGAGCAGTTCTTC.

This chain joins TRBV6-5 and TRBJ2-2, with D possibly TRBD2 on 6 matching bases. The germline V and J ends were trimmed by 0 bases and 6 bases, with 8 bases remaining between them. Germline V CDR1 and CDR2: MNHEY, SVGAGI. This CDR3 has 14 amino acids. The CDR3 spells CASSYSTRAGELFF. The CDR3 bases are TGTGCCAGCAGTTACTCGACTAGGGCCGGGGAGCTGTTTTTT.

The V gene is TRBV18, the J gene TRBJ2-5, with D uncertain. The CDR3 spans 13 residues. Trimming stripped 2 bases from V and 2 bases from J, with 6 bases between. The germline V gene has CDR1 KGHSH and CDR2 LQKENI. CDR3 sequence reads: CASSPTRQETQYF. The CDR3 DNA sequence: TGTGCCAGCTCACCAACCAGACAAGAGACCCAGTACTTC.

This chain connects TRBV2 to TRBJ1-5; the match to TRBD1 covers 7 bases. The germline CDR1 and CDR2 sequences are SNHLY and FYNNEI. The CDR3 runs 13 residues. With V trimmed by 4 bases and J by 6 bases, 3 bases remained unmatched. The CDR3 bases are TGTGCCAGCAGTGGGACAGGCGGTCAGCCCCAGCATTTT. Encoded protein: CASSGTGGQPQHF.

V and J are TRBV9 and TRBJ2-1; TRBD2 aligns across 10 bases. J lost 8 bases, V lost 2 bases, and 7 bases had no gene match. This CDR3 has 15 residues. Germline CDR1 is SGDLS and CDR2 is YYNGEE. CDR3 sequence (DNA): TGTGCCAGCAGCGTCGGACTAGCGGTTCCTTATGAGCAGTTCTTC. The encoded protein is CASSVGLAVPYEQFF.

This clone was observed once. This rearrangement joins TRBV7-9 to TRBJ1-6, with 9 bases lining up with TRBD1. This CDR3 is 15 amino acids long. Trimming at V came to 4 bases and at J to 15 bases, leaving 13 bases not matched to a gene. Germline V lookup: CDR1 SEHNR, CDR2 FQNEAQ (reference sequence). The CDR3 loop reads CASSSGGGQGRLLHF. For the CDR3, the DNA is TGTGCCAGCAGCTCAGGGGGGGGACAGGGTCGTCTCCTCCACTTT.

This chain uses TRBV20-1 with TRBJ2-7; D ambiguous. This CDR3 has 11 residues. The V end lost 5 bases, the J end lost 7 bases, and 12 bases lay between the germline ends. Germline CDR1 and CDR2: DFQATT and SNEGSKA (reference sequence). The CDR3 loop is CSASAPQEQYF. CDR3 DNA sequence: TGCAGTGCTTCCGCACCTCAGGAGCAGTACTTC.

CDR3 protein: CASTSFDRTYGYTF. The CDR3 region has the DNA TGTGCCAGTACGAGTTTCGACAGGACCTATGGCTACACCTTC. The rearrangement uses TRBV19 and TRBJ1-2, with a weak D call TRBD1 (6 bases). The V and J ends lost 7 bases and 4 bases respectively, with 16 bases between them. Germline values: CDR1 LNHDA, CDR2 SQIVND (reference sequence). The CDR3 covers 14 residues. The variable domain in full, with the rest retrieved from reference TRBV19 and TRBJ1-2, is DGGITQSPKYLFRKEGQNVTLSCEQNLNHDAMYWYRQDPGQGLRLIYYSQIVNDFQKGDIAEGYSVSREKKESFPLTVTSAQKNPTAFYLCASTSFDRTYGYTFGSGTRLTVV.